One sample yielded the 20 T cell receptor beta chains listed below, sequenced in a study of CD8 T cells in Susac syndrome. The RNA input was about 0.45 to 1 ug, and it was reverse transcribed with random hexamers. Each CDR3 protein is one row after TCRdb ran MiXCR on the immunoSEQ multiplex PCR reads. The sample has about 66,000 distinct CDR3 sequences, 90% to 95% seen once. The sample consisted of CD8+ T cells from PBMCs. The receptors originated from a human donor with multiple sclerosis.

The chain couples TRBV11-1 to TRBJ2-7, with TRBD1 as a possible D gene (6 bases). The CDR3 is 14 residues long. V gave up 8 bases and J gave up 2 bases, with 16 bases separating them. CDR1 and CDR2 from the germline V gene are SGHAT and FQDESV (reference sequence). The CDR3 protein is CASSHESGAYEQYF. As DNA, the CDR3 is TGTGCCAGCTCCCATGAGTCAGGGGCCTACGAGCAGTACTTC.

The genes are TRBV20-1 and TRBJ2-7; 7 bases align to TRBD2. This CDR3 is built from 14 residues. The germline CDR1 and CDR2 sequences are DFQATT and SNEGSKA (reference sequence). V shed 2 bases, J shed 4 bases, and the junction held 8 bases outside the gene matches. The CDR3 is CSARSAGDVYEQYF. DNA of the CDR3: TGCAGTGCTAGAAGCGCGGGAGACGTGTACGAGCAGTACTTC.

V gene TRBV29-1 combines with J gene TRBJ2-7; D perhaps matches TRBD2 (5 bases). The CDR3 loop spans 12 amino acids. Germline V gene sequence: CDR1 SQVTM, CDR2 ANQGSEA. The CDR3 region has the DNA TGCTCCCCACACGGGGTAACCTACGAGCAGTACTTC. Protein sequence: CSPHGVTYEQYF.

The rearrangement joins TRBV28 to TRBJ1-1, with D uncertain. V gave up 1 base and J gave up 0 bases, with 9 bases separating them. This CDR3 comprises 15 residues. The germline V gene encodes CDR1 MDHEN and CDR2 SYDVKM. The CDR3 bases are TGTGCCAGCAGTTTATCGATACTTTTGAACACTGAAGCTTTCTTT. This codes for CASSLSILLNTEAFF.

This clonotype was observed a single time. The chain uses TRBV11-3 and TRBJ2-1; no clear D gene. V was cut by 2 bases and J by 8 bases, with 13 bases left in between. Germline values: CDR1 SGHNT, CDR2 YENEEA. The CDR3 has 14 amino acids. The CDR3 DNA is TGTGCCAGCAGCTTACTCTCCGAGCAAGATGAGCAGTTCTTC. This codes for CASSLLSEQDEQFF.

This clonotype was seen once. This chain joins TRBV7-8 and TRBJ2-5; TRBD2 matches at 10 bases. Germline V gives CDR1 SGHVS, CDR2 FQNEAQ. Trimming removed 5 bases from V and 2 bases from J; junction bases left unmatched: 5. The CDR3 contains 15 residues. The CDR3 DNA sequence: TGTGCCAGCAGCGTCGGACTAGCGGAACAAGAGACCCAGTACTTC. It encodes CASSVGLAEQETQYF. The entire variable domain, with the rest obtained from reference TRBV7-8 and TRBJ2-5, is as follows: GAGVSQSPRYKVAKRGQDVALRCDPISGHVSLFWYQQALGQGPEFLTYFQNEAQLDKSGLPSDRFFAERPEGSVSTLKIQRTQQEDSAVYLCASSVGLAEQETQYFGPGTRLLVL.

The chain links TRBV7-9 to TRBJ2-1, with 11 bases lining up with TRBD2. The junction had 5 bases not matched to a gene; V was cut back by 5 bases and J by 5 bases. The CDR3 sequence is 15 residues long. Germline CDR1 is SEHNR and CDR2 is FQNEAQ (reference sequence). The CDR3 is CASSDPSGGNNEQFF. DNA for the CDR3: TGTGCCAGCAGCGATCCTAGCGGGGGGAACAATGAGCAGTTCTTC.

V usage is TRBV20-1 and J usage is TRBJ2-1; TRBD2 might be the D (5 bases). Deletions cut 0 bases from V and 0 bases from J, with 15 bases between. CDR3 size: 17 residues. CDR1 and CDR2 (germline): DFQATT, SNEGSKA (reference sequence). The CDR3 DNA reads TGCAGTGCTAGAGATCCTGGACTTTTTAACTCCTACAATGAGCAGTTCTTC. Translation: CSARDPGLFNSYNEQFF.

This clonotype was recorded only once. DNA for the CDR3: TGCGCCAGCAAGGGGGAAAGGAGTGAAAAACTGTTTTTT. Translation: CASKGERSEKLFF. The chain has TRBV4-1 and TRBJ1-4, with a weak D call TRBD1 (6 bases). The germline CDR1 and CDR2 sequences are MGHRA and YSYEKL. Trimming removed 7 bases from V and 7 bases from J, with 13 bases in between. CDR3 size: 13 residues.

The rearrangement joins TRBV20-1 to TRBJ2-7; TRBD2 aligns across 7 bases. Germline CDR1 reads DFQATT; CDR2 reads SNEGSKA (reference sequence). With V trimmed by 0 bases and J by 3 bases, 8 bases remained unmatched. This CDR3 comprises 15 residues. DNA for the CDR3: TGCAGTGCTAGAGAGGGGCTAGCGGACTACTACGAGCAGTACTTC. Its translation: CSAREGLADYYEQYF.

The chain has TRBV20-1 and TRBJ2-7; TRBD2 is a possible D gene (6 bases). Germline lookup yields CDR1 DFQATT and CDR2 SNEGSKA (reference sequence). V dropped 2 bases and J dropped 3 bases, with 8 bases sitting between them. CDR3 length: 12 residues. CDR3 protein: CSARLEGYEQYF. The CDR3 DNA reads as TGCAGTGCTAGACTGGAGGGCTACGAGCAGTACTTC.

This rearrangement joins TRBV28 to TRBJ2-4, with D unresolved. The CDR3 extends over 10 amino acids. V lost 6 bases, J lost 7 bases, and 4 bases lay in between. Germline CDR1 MDHEN, CDR2 SYDVKM. CDR3 DNA: TGTGCCAGCAGCGATAACATTCAGTACTTC. This gives the protein CASSDNIQYF.

The chain couples TRBV28 to TRBJ1-4; D is uncertain. CDR3 size: 11 residues. V was pared by 2 bases and J by 8 bases, with 3 bases between. CDR1 is MDHEN and CDR2 is SYDVKM in the germline V gene. The CDR3 coding sequence is TGTGCCAGCAGTTTACTGGAAAAACTGTTTTTT. Amino acid sequence: CASSLLEKLFF.

V and J are TRBV13 and TRBJ2-1; the match to TRBD2 covers 10 bases. V lost 3 bases and J lost 7; bases outside the gene matches: 6. The CDR3 contains 15 residues. Germline CDR1 is PRHDT and CDR2 is FYEKMQ (reference sequence). CDR3 DNA sequence: TGTGCCAGCAGCTTTCTAGCGGGAGTGGGTAATGAGCAGTTCTTC. It is translated as CASSFLAGVGNEQFF.

The V and J genes are TRBV10-2 and TRBJ2-1; TRBD1 matches 7 bases. V lost 6 bases, J lost 7 bases, and 9 bases stayed unmatched. Looked up from germline, CDR1 is WSHSY and CDR2 is SAAADI. This CDR3 has 14 residues. The CDR3 nucleotides read TGCGCCAGCAGGTCGAACAGGGGAGAGAATGAGCAGTTCTTC. Translating gives CASRSNRGENEQFF.

This clonotype has only a few counts. V and J are TRBV6-5 and TRBJ2-1; 11 bases match TRBD2. The CDR3 contains 14 residues. V lost 6 bases, J lost 9 bases, and 7 bases stayed unmatched. The germline gives CDR1 MNHEY, CDR2 SVGAGI. DNA for the CDR3: TGTGCCAGCAGCCTTAGCGGGGGGGCCGGTGAGCAGTTCTTC. Translating gives CASSLSGGAGEQFF.

The J gene is TRBJ1-2, the V gene TRBV28; D is unclear. The CDR3 contains 13 residues. Trimming stripped 5 bases from V and 3 bases from J, with 10 bases between. Per germline, CDR1 MDHEN and CDR2 SYDVKM. The CDR3 region is CASSPDTDYGYTF. The CDR3 DNA is TGTGCCAGCAGTCCAGACACAGACTATGGCTACACCTTC.

This clonotype was counted a single time. Here the CDR3 reads CSVKVYTEAFF. The DNA of the CDR3 is TGCAGCGTTAAAGTTTATACTGAAGCTTTCTTT. The chain combines TRBV29-1 with TRBJ1-1; no clear D. Trimming removed 5 bases at V and 5 bases at J, with 9 bases between. Germline-derived CDR1 and CDR2 are SQVTM and ANQGSEA. CDR3 length equals 11 residues.

The chain recombines TRBV2 with TRBJ2-7; tentative D call: TRBD2 (7 bases). The V end was cut by 10 bases, the J end by 6 bases, with 16 bases between. Germline-derived CDR1 and CDR2 are SNHLY and FYNNEI. The CDR3 extends over 12 amino acids. The CDR3 loop is CAIGGRISEQYF. In DNA, the CDR3 is TGTGCCATCGGGGGGCGGATTTCCGAGCAGTACTTC.

The J gene is TRBJ2-5, the V gene TRBV4-1; maybe TRBD2 (5 bases). The germline V gene has CDR1 MGHRA and CDR2 YSYEKL. Trimming shortened V by 0 bases and J by 4 bases, and 12 bases separated the two germline ends. This CDR3 contains 15 residues. The CDR3 here is CASSQDSARGETQYF. Here the CDR3 DNA reads TGCGCCAGCAGCCAAGATTCCGCCCGGGGAGAGACCCAGTACTTC.